This T cell receptor (beta chain) was found in a study of cytomegalovirus exposure and HLA in healthy donors. 13 Jbeta primers and 60 Vbeta primers were used for the PCR. Data came from immunoSEQ multiplex PCR; TCRdb stores just in-frame clones and leaves some out. The sample contains roughly 60,000 clones, 70% to 80% of which appear only once. Germline V gene lookup returns CDR1 SGHTA and CDR2 FQGTGA. The V end lost 4 bases, the J end lost 7 bases, and 10 bases lay between the germline ends. The CDR3 consists of 13 residues. Whole-study findings and limits: Being indistinguishable, some V segments were excluded, TRBV6-2 and TRBV6-3 among them.

To note about this clone: As yet, its antigen is unknown.

This rearrangement joins TRBV7-3 to TRBJ2-2, with D uncertain. Sequencing used PBMCs. The sequence came from a female donor in good health and CMV-seronegative. CDR3: CASSSLSSGELFF. In DNA form, the CDR3 reads TGTGCCAGCAGCTCCCTTAGCAGCGGGGAGCTGTTTTTT.